These T cell receptor beta chains were read from a single sample in a study of T-cell memory formation after mild COVID-19. Using its own MiXCR run on the 5' RACE reads, TCRdb lists one record per CDR3 protein. The data hold under 35,000 distinct CDR3 sequences, with roughly a sixth observed a single time. The sample was PBMCs or a T cell subset sorted from them (not recorded which). These TCRs come from an adult who had mild COVID-19 (a few samples of this study predate the infection). Cell type and time point are not known. Each CDR3 is given with its conserved first and last residue. A D gene is named only where the DNA matches it firmly. Where a row states a size, it is once, few, many or the class of an expanded clone; other rows omit it.

V,size,J,D,DNA,CDR3
TRBV5-1,many,TRBJ2-5,TRBD2,TGCGCCAGCCGGCGGGAGAGTTACCAAGAGACCCAGTACTTC,CASRRESYQETQYF
TRBV25-1,many,TRBJ2-5,-,TGTGCCAGCAGCCACGGAGAGACCCAGTACTTC,CASSHGETQYF
TRBV20-1,many,TRBJ1-2,TRBD1,TGCAGTGCCCAAAAGACAGGGGCCGGTGGCTACACCTTC,CSAQKTGAGGYTF
TRBV20-1,-,TRBJ2-7,TRBD1,TGCAGTGCTAGAGGACAGGGGGGTTACTACGAGCAGTACTTC,CSARGQGGYYEQYF
TRBV5-6,many,TRBJ2-7,-,TGTGCCAGCAGCGCGGTTCGGGACACCCTCTACGAGCAGTACTTC,CASSAVRDTLYEQYF
TRBV4-2,-,TRBJ2-7,TRBD2,TGTGCCAGCAGCCAAGATGCCCCGGGACTATCCTACGAGCAGTACTTC,CASSQDAPGLSYEQYF
TRBV20-1,many,TRBJ2-4,TRBD2,TGCAGTGCCGGACTAGCGGGGGGGCCCGGCGCCAAAAACATTCAGTACTTC,CSAGLAGGPGAKNIQYF
TRBV13,-,TRBJ2-7,-,TGTGCCAGCAGCTTAGGACTAGTTGGCGAGCAGTACTTC,CASSLGLVGEQYF
TRBV11-3,-,TRBJ2-5,-,TGTGCCAGCAGTCCCGAGACGCGGGGGACCCAGTACTTC,CASSPETRGTQYF
TRBV30,many,TRBJ1-2,-,TGTGCCTGGCGTCGGGCAGGCTATGGCTACACCTTC,CAWRRAGYGYTF
TRBV27,many,TRBJ2-7,TRBD1,TGTGCCAGCAGTCGACAGGGGACAAGCTCCTACGAGCAGTACTTC,CASSRQGTSSYEQYF
TRBV6-5,many,TRBJ2-3,-,TGTGCCAGCAGTTATTCAGGGGCCCGCACAGATACGCAGTATTTT,CASSYSGARTDTQYF
TRBV5-1,many,TRBJ2-1,-,TGCGCCAGCACCCCTGGCGGCGTCTCCTACAATGAGCAGTTCTTC,CASTPGGVSYNEQFF
TRBV20-1,many,TRBJ2-7,-,TGCAGTGCTGATCCTTTAGGGGGGTCCTACGAGCAGTACTTC,CSADPLGGSYEQYF
TRBV13,many,TRBJ2-7,-,TGTGCCAGCAGCCCCTCACTCCGGCCCTCCTACGAGCAGTACTTC,CASSPSLRPSYEQYF
TRBV5-1,many,TRBJ1-2,-,TGCGCCAGCAGCTTGGCGCGGGCAAGCTATGGCTACACCTTC,CASSLARASYGYTF
TRBV11-3,-,TRBJ2-3,TRBD2,TGTGCCAGCAGCCTCGGACTAGGGGAGAGTACGCAGTATTTT,CASSLGLGESTQYF
TRBV19,many,TRBJ2-7,TRBD1,TGTGCCAGTAGTTTGTTGACAGGGGCAAAAACCTACGAGCAGTACTTC,CASSLLTGAKTYEQYF
TRBV12-3/TRBV12-4,-,TRBJ2-7,TRBD2,TGTGCCAGCAGTTTAGAGAGCGGGAGGGCCCGCGAGCAGTACTTC,CASSLESGRAREQYF